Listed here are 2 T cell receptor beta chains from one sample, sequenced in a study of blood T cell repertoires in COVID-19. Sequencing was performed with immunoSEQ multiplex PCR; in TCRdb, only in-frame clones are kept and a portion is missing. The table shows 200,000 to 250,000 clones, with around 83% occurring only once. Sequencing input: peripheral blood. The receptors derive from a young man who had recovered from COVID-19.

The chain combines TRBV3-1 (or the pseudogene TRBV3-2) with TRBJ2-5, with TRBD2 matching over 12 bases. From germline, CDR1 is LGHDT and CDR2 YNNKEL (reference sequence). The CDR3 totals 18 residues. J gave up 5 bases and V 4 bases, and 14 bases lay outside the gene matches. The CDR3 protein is CASSPRGSSGGAPETQYF. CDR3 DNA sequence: TGTGCCAGCAGCCCCAGAGGCTCTAGCGGGGGGGCCCCCGAGACCCAGTACTTC.

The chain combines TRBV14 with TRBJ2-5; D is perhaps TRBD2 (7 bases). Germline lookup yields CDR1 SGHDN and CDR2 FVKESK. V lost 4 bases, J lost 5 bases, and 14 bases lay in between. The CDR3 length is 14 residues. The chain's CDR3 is CASSPGGGLETQYF. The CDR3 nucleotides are TGTGCCAGCAGCCCTGGGGGGGGCCTTGAGACCCAGTACTTC.